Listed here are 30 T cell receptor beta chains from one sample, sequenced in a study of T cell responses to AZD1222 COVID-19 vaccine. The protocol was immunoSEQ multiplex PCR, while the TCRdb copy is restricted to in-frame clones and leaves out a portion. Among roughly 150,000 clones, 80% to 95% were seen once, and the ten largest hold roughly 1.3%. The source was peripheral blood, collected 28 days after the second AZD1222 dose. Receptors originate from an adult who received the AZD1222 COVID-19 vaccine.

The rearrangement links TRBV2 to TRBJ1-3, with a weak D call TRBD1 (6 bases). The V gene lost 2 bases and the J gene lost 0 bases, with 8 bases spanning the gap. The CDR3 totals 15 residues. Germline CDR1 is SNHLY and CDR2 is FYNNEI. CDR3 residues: CASSEQGSSGNTIYF. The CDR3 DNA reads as TGTGCCAGCAGTGAACAGGGGAGCTCTGGAAACACCATATATTTT.

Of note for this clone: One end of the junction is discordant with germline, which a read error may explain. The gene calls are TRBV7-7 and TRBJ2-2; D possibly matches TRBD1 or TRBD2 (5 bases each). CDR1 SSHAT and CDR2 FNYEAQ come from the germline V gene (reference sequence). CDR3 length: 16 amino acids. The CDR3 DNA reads TGTGCTAGCAGCTCGTCGTGGGGGACGAACACCGGGGAGCTGTTTTTT. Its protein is CASSSSWGTNTGELFF.

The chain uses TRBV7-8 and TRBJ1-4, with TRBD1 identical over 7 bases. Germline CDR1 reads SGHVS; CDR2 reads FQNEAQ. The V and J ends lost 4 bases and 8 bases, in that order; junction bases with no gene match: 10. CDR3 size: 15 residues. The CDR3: CASSSIGDSGEKLFF. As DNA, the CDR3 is TGTGCCAGCAGCTCCATCGGGGACAGCGGGGAAAAACTGTTTTTT.

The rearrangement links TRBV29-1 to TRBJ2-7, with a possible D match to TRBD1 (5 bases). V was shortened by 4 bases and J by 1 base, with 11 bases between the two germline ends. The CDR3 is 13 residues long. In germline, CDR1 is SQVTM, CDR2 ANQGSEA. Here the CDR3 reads CSVGEYRSYEQYF. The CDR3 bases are TGCAGCGTTGGTGAGTACAGGTCCTACGAGCAGTACTTC.

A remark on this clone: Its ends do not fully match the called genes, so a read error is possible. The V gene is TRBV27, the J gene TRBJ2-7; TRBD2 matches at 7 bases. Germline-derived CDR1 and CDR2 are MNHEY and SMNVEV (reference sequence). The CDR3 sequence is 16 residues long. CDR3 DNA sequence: TGTGCCAGCAGTTCCGGCTGGGGGGGAATTTCCTACGAGCAGTACTTT. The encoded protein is CASSSGWGGISYEQYF.

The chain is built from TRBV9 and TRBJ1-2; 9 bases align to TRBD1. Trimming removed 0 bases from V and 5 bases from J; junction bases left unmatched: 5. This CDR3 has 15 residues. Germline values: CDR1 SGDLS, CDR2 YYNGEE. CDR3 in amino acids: CASSVGDRDGYGYTF. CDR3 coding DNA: TGTGCCAGCAGCGTAGGGGACAGGGACGGTTATGGCTACACCTTC.

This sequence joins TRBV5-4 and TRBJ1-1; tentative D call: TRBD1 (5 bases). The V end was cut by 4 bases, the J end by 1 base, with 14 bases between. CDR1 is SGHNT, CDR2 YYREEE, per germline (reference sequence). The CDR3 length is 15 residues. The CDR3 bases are TGTGCCAGCAGCCGGAATACCGGGACGAACACTGAAGCTTTCTTT. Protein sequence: CASSRNTGTNTEAFF.

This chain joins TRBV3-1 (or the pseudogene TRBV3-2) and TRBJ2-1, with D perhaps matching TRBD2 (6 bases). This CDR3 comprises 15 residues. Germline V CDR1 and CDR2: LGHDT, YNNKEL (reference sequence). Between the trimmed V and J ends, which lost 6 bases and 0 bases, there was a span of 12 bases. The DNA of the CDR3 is TGTGCCAGCAGGCCCGACGGGAGCTCCTACAATGAGCAGTTCTTC. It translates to CASRPDGSSYNEQFF.

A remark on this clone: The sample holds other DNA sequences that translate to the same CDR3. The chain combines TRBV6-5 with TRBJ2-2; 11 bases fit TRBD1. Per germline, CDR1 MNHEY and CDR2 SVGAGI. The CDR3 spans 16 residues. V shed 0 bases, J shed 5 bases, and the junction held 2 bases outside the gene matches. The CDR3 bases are TGTGCCAGCAGTTACTCCGGGACAGGGGGAACCGGGGAGCTGTTTTTT. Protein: CASSYSGTGGTGELFF.

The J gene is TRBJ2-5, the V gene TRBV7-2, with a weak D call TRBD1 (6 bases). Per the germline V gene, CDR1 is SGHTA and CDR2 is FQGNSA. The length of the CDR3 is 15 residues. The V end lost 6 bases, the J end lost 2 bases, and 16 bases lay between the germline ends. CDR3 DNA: TGTGCCAGCAGGGGCGACAGGCTCTATCAAGAGACCCAGTACTTC. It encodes CASRGDRLYQETQYF.

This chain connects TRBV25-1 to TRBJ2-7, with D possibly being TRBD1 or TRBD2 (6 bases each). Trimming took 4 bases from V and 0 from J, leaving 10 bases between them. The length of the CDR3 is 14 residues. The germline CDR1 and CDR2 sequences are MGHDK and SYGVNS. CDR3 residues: CASSAGASSYEQYF. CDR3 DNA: TGTGCCAGCAGTGCGGGGGCGAGCTCCTACGAGCAGTACTTC.

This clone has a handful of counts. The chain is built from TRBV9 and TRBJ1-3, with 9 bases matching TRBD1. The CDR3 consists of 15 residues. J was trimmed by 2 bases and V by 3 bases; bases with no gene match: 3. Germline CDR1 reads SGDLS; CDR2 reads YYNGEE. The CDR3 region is CASSEQGATGNTIYF. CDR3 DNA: TGTGCCAGCAGCGAACAGGGGGCCACTGGAAACACCATATATTTT.

The CDR3 loop reads CASSFGTDYGYTF. CDR3 in DNA: TGTGCCAGCAGCTTTGGGACAGACTATGGCTACACCTTC. This rearrangement joins TRBV11-2 to TRBJ1-2; 7 bases fit TRBD1. Trimming cost V 3 bases and J 3 bases; bases outside gene matches: 1. Germline V lookup: CDR1 SGHAT, CDR2 FQNNGV. The CDR3 length is 13 residues. Full variable domain (rest looked up from reference TRBV11-2 and TRBJ1-2): EAGVAQSPRYKIIEKRQSVAFWCNPISGHATLYWYQQILGQGPKLLIQFQNNGVVDDSQLPKDRFSAERLKGVDSTLKIQPAKLEDSAVYLCASSFGTDYGYTFGSGTRLTVV.

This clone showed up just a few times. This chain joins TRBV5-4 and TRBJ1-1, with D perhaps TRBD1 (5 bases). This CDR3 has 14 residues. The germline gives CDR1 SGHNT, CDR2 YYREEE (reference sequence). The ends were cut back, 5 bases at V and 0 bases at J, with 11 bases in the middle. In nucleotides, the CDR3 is TGTGCCAGCAGTGGGACGGTCATGAACACTGAAGCTTTCTTT. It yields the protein CASSGTVMNTEAFF.

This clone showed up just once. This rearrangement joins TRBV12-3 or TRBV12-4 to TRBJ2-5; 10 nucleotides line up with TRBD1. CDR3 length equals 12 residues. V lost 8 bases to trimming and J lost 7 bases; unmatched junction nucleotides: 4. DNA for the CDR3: TGTGCCAGCGGACAGGGGGGTTTGACCCAGTACTTC. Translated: CASGQGGLTQYF.

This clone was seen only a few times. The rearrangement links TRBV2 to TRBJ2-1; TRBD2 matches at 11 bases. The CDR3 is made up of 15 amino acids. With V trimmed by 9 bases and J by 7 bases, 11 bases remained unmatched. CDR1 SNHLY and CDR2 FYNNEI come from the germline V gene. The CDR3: CASTSLAGVPNEQFF. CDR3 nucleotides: TGTGCCAGTACCTCACTAGCGGGAGTGCCGAATGAGCAGTTCTTC. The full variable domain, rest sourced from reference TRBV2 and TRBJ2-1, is EPEVTQTPSHQVTQMGQEVILRCVPISNHLYFYWYRQILGQKVEFLVSFYNNEISEKSEIFDDQFSVERPDGSNFTLKIRSTKLEDSAMYFCASTSLAGVPNEQFFGPGTRLTVL.

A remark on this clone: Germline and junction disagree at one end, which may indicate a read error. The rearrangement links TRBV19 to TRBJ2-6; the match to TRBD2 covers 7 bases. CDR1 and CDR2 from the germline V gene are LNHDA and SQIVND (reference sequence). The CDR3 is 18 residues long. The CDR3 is CASNERDAVGTGANVLTF. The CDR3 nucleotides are TGTGCTAGTAACGAGCGGGATGCAGTGGGAACTGGGGCCAACGTCCTGACTTTC.

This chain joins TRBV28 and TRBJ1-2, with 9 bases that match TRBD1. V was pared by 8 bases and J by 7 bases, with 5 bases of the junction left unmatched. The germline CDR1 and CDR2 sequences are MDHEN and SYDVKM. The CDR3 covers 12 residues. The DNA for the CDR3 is TGTGCCAGCGGGACAGGGCTAGTTGGCTACACCTTC. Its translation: CASGTGLVGYTF.

The CDR3 DNA is TGTGCCAGCAGTTGGGCGTCCGATCAGCCCCAGCATTTT. It codes for CASSWASDQPQHF. The V gene is TRBV27, the J gene TRBJ1-5; no reliable D call. CDR1 and CDR2 (germline): MNHEY, SMNVEV (reference sequence). V lost 4 bases and J lost 5, with 9 bases in between. The CDR3 spans 13 residues.

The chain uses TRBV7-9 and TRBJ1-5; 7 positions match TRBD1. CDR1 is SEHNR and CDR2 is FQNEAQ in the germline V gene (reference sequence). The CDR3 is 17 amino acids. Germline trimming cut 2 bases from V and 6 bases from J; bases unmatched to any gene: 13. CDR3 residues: CASSLTLADRVIQPQHF. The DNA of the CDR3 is TGTGCCAGCAGCTTAACCTTGGCCGACAGGGTAATTCAGCCCCAGCATTTT.

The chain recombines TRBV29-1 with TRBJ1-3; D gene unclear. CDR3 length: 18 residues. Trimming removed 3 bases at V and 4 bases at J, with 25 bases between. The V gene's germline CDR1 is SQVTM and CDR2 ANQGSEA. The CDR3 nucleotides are TGCAGCGTTGAGCGTGCCCACCCGTTTTATGCGGGGGGAAACACCATATATTTT. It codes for CSVERAHPFYAGGNTIYF. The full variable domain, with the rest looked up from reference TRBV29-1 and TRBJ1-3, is SAVISQKPSRDICQRGTSLTIQCQVDSQVTMMFWYRQQPGQSLTLIATANQGSEATYESGFVIDKFPISRPNLTFSTLTVSNMSPEDSSIYLCSVERAHPFYAGGNTIYFGEGSWLTVV.

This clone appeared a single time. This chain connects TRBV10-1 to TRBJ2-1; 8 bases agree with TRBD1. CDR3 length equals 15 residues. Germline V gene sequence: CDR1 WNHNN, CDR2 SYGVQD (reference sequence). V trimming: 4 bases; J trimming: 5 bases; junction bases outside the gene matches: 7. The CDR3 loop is CASSGMRTGNNEQFF. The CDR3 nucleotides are TGCGCCAGCAGTGGAATGAGGACAGGGAACAATGAGCAGTTCTTC.

For the CDR3, the DNA is TGTGCCACCAGCAGAGACCCCGGCCCAGGGGAGGATGAGCAGTTCTTC. The encoded protein is CATSRDPGPGEDEQFF. This chain joins TRBV15 and TRBJ2-1, with D possibly being TRBD1 or TRBD2 (6 bases each). Germline assignment: CDR1 LNHNV and CDR2 YYDKDF (reference sequence). Trimming shortened V by 0 bases and J by 8 bases, and 17 bases separated the two germline ends. CDR3 length: 16 amino acids.

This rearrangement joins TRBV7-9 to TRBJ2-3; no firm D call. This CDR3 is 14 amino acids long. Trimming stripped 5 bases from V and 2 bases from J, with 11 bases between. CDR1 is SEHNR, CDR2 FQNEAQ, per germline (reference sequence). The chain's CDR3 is CASSQSVYTDTQYF. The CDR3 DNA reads TGTGCCAGCAGCCAATCTGTCTACACAGATACGCAGTATTTT. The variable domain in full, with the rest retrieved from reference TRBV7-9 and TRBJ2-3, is DTGVSQNPRHKITKRGQNVTFRCDPISEHNRLYWYRQTLGQGPEFLTYFQNEAQLEKSRLLSDRFSAERPKGSFSTLEIQRTEQGDSAMYLCASSQSVYTDTQYFGPGTRLTVL.

The CDR3 region has the DNA TGTCCCTATAATTCACCCCTCCACTTT. This gives the protein CPYNSPLHF. This sequence joins TRBV12-2 and TRBJ1-6. TRBV12-2 is an annotated pseudogene. CDR3 size: 9 residues.

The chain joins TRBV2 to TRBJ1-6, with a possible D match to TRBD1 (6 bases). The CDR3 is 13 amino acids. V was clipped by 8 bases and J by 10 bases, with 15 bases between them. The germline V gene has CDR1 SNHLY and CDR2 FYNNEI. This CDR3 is CASALGGGSPLHF. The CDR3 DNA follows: TGTGCCAGCGCCCTAGGCGGGGGCTCACCCCTCCACTTT.

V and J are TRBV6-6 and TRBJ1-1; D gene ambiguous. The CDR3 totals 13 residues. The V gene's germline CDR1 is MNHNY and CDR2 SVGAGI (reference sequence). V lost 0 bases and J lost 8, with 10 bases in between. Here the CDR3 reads CASSYSPGREAFF. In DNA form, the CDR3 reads TGTGCCAGCAGTTACTCTCCAGGTAGAGAAGCTTTCTTT.

The CDR3 region is CASSLFPDRGLPEAFF. DNA for the CDR3: TGTGCCAGCAGTTTATTCCCCGACAGGGGCCTACCTGAAGCTTTCTTT. The chain is built from TRBV27 and TRBJ1-1; 8 nucleotides align to TRBD1. Losses at the gene ends were 1 base for V and 6 bases for J; bases not matched to a gene: 10. The CDR3 contains 16 residues. Germline V gene sequence: CDR1 MNHEY, CDR2 SMNVEV (reference sequence).

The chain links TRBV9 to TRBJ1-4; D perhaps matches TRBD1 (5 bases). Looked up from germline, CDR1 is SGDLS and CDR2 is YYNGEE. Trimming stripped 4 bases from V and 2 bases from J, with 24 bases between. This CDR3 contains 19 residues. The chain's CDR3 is CASSQSLGGGSRTNEKLFF. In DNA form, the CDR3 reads TGTGCCAGCAGCCAGAGTCTCGGCGGGGGGAGTCGCACTAATGAAAAACTGTTTTTT.

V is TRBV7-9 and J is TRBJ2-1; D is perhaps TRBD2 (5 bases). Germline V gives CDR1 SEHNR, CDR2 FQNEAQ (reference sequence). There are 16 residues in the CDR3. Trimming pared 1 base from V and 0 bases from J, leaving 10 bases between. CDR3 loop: CASSLGTLSSYNEQFF. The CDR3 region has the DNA TGTGCCAGCAGCTTAGGGACTCTAAGCTCCTACAATGAGCAGTTCTTC.